This T cell receptor beta chain was sequenced for a study of cytomegalovirus exposure and HLA in healthy donors. Study-wide points: Listed as cytomegalovirus-associated were over 150 TCR beta chains. Analysis was carried out at a later point, and it linked a missense DCLRE1C variant to TCR beta V- and J-gene trimming.

In its sample, this clone was seen once. Its antigen is as yet unknown. The CDR3 runs 16 residues. V was cut by 3 bases and J by 9 bases, with 25 bases left in between. Per the germline V gene, CDR1 is SGHRS and CDR2 is YFSETQ. Use of 60 Vbeta and 13 Jbeta primers characterized the PCR. The authors' processing: Later work found 65 million to 100 million unique TCR beta chains, with approximately 12 million shared. The protocol was immunoSEQ multiplex PCR, while the TCRdb copy is restricted to in-frame clones and leaves out a portion. D and trimming were read from the DNA, whereas the V and J calls and clone size are those reported in that table. The table includes some 200,000 clones, under 90% detected once.

The chain joins TRBV5-1 to TRBJ2-7; the D gene is possibly TRBD1 (6 bases). This sequence was found in a boy aged 2-9 years in good health and CMV-seronegative. The specimen was PBMCs. CDR3 protein: CASSSRPGTHDAWQYF. The CDR3 DNA is TGCGCCAGCAGCTCGCGCCCAGGGACACATGACGCTTGGCAGTACTTC.